Each of the 29 T cell receptor beta chains below was sequenced from the same sample in a study of a mutant IDH1 vaccine in newly diagnosed glioma. These receptors are not linked to any known antigen. Generated by immunoSEQ multiplex PCR, the TCRdb table keeps only in-frame clones and is missing some. The table records tens of thousands of clones, over 80% of them present only once. Time point specified: week 35, safety follow-up. Topical imiquimod was applied with each vaccine dose, which held 300 ug of mutant IDH1 20-mer peptide. The sample consisted of PBMCs, taken from a glioma patient whose treatment included an IDH1 peptide vaccine. The receptors derive from a man in his forties or fifties with glioma.

In regard to this clone: Other DNA sequences in the sample encode the same CDR3. The chain uses TRBV7-9 and TRBJ2-7; D ambiguous. Germline lookup yields CDR1 SEHNR and CDR2 FQNEAQ (reference sequence). The length of the CDR3 is 11 residues. Trimming shortened V by 3 bases and J by 6 bases, and 6 bases separated the two germline ends. Here the CDR3 reads CASSLVGEQYF. The CDR3, as DNA: TGTGCCAGCAGCTTGGTTGGCGAGCAGTACTTC.

The genes are TRBV18 and TRBJ2-1; D might be TRBD2 (5 bases). V was shortened by 5 bases and J by 6 bases, with 20 bases between the two germline ends. The CDR3 extends over 16 amino acids. Germline CDR1 is KGHSH and CDR2 is LQKENI. The CDR3 region is CASSSGSSPRTNEQFF. CDR3 DNA sequence: TGTGCCAGCTCATCGGGATCCTCCCCACGGACCAATGAGCAGTTCTTC. Filled out from reference TRBV18 and TRBJ2-1, the complete variable domain reads NAGVMQNPRHLVRRRGQEARLRCSPMKGHSHVYWYRQLPEEGLKFMVYLQKENIIDESGMPKERFSAEFPKEGPSILRIQQVVRGDSAAYFCASSSGSSPRTNEQFFGPGTRLTVL.

The rearrangement links TRBV27 to TRBJ1-1; D is unclear. The CDR3 is 15 residues long. The V gene's germline CDR1 is MNHEY and CDR2 SMNVEV (reference sequence). V was shortened by 6 bases and J by 2 bases, with 16 bases between the two germline ends. The CDR3 loop is CASSPVGNRNTEAFF. In DNA, the CDR3 is TGTGCCAGCAGCCCTGTCGGGAATAGAAACACTGAAGCTTTCTTT.

The chain joins TRBV6-1 to TRBJ2-7; D not certain. V lost 2 bases and J 0 bases, leaving 5 bases between the germline ends. The CDR3 is 13 residues long. CDR1 and CDR2 from the germline V gene are MNHNS and SASEGT. CDR3 residues: CASSEYASYEQYF. The CDR3 DNA sequence: TGTGCCAGCAGTGAATACGCCTCCTACGAGCAGTACTTC.

V and J are TRBV19 and TRBJ2-3; TRBD2 matches at 8 bases. Germline CDR1 LNHDA, CDR2 SQIVND (reference sequence). This CDR3 is 13 amino acids long. The V segment lost 7 bases and the J segment 3 bases; nucleotides outside the gene matches: 3. Written as DNA, the CDR3 is TGTGCCAGTAAGGCTAGCGGGACAGATACGCAGTATTTT. The encoded protein is CASKASGTDTQYF.

The CDR3 reads CASSLSALGAGDRARRLQPQHF. CDR3 nucleotide sequence: TGTGCCAGCAGTTTATCGGCTTTGGGTGCCGGGGACAGGGCCCGCCGCCTCCAGCCCCAGCATTTT. The chain has TRBV28 and TRBJ1-5; 9 nucleotides agree with TRBD1. The J segment lost 7 bases and the V segment lost 1 base, leaving 26 bases of the junction unmatched. The CDR3 loop spans 22 amino acids. Looked up from germline, CDR1 is MDHEN and CDR2 is SYDVKM.

The chain recombines TRBV27 with TRBJ2-1; the D is unclear. The germline CDR1 and CDR2 sequences are MNHEY and SMNVEV (reference sequence). Trimming took 6 bases from V and 4 from J, leaving 4 bases between them. This CDR3 spans 11 amino acids. CDR3 in amino acids: CASSGYNEQFF. The CDR3 DNA is TGTGCCAGCAGCGGGTACAATGAGCAGTTCTTC.

This clone was detected only once. The chain employs TRBV5-4 and TRBJ2-7; 8 bases align to TRBD2. Germline V lookup: CDR1 SGHNT, CDR2 YYREEE (reference sequence). V shed 3 bases and J 0 bases; nucleotides not matched to a gene: 11. CDR3 size: 17 residues. The CDR3 here is CASSYTGGEMNSYEQYF. The CDR3 DNA reads TGTGCCAGCAGCTACACCGGGGGGGAAATGAACTCCTACGAGCAGTACTTC. The whole variable domain, filled in from reference TRBV5-4 and TRBJ2-7, reads ETGVTQSPTHLIKTRGQQVTLRCSSQSGHNTVSWYQQALGQGPQFIFQYYREEENGRGNFPPRFSGLQFPNYSSELNVNALELDDSALYLCASSYTGGEMNSYEQYFGPGTRLTVT.

This chain links TRBV4-3 with TRBJ1-6, with 8 bases that match TRBD1. Germline values: CDR1 LGHNA, CDR2 YSLEER. Trimming removed 4 bases from V and 6 bases from J; junction bases left unmatched: 2. CDR3 length equals 14 residues. The CDR3 sequence: CASSRTGGNSPLHF. In DNA form, the CDR3 reads TGCGCCAGCAGCCGCACAGGGGGTAATTCACCCCTCCACTTT.

V usage is TRBV9 and J usage is TRBJ1-2, with 7 bases lining up with TRBD1. This CDR3 comprises 15 residues. V was clipped by 0 bases and J by 2 bases; unmatched bases: 4. Germline V gives CDR1 SGDLS, CDR2 YYNGEE. CDR3 sequence (DNA): TGTGCCAGCAGCGTAGAGGCCAGGGGGAACTATGGCTACACCTTC. Its protein product is CASSVEARGNYGYTF.

This chain connects TRBV15 to TRBJ2-1, with 8 nucleotides matching TRBD2. In germline, CDR1 is LNHNV, CDR2 YYDKDF (reference sequence). V lost 5 bases and J lost 4; bases outside the gene matches: 4. This CDR3 is built from 14 residues. CDR3 nucleotide sequence: TGTGCCACCAGCCCTAGCGGGCTATACAATGAGCAGTTCTTC. Translation gives CATSPSGLYNEQFF.

The chain couples TRBV5-4 to TRBJ1-3; 10 nucleotides line up with TRBD1. Trimming removed 4 bases from V and 2 bases from J; junction bases left unmatched: 3. The CDR3 extends over 15 amino acids. CDR1 and CDR2 (germline): SGHNT, YYREEE (reference sequence). The chain's CDR3 is CASSATGGAGNTIYF. Written as DNA, the CDR3 is TGTGCCAGCAGCGCGACAGGGGGCGCTGGAAACACCATATATTTT.

J is TRBJ2-3 and V is TRBV7-2; D unresolved. Trimming took off 4 bases at V and 1 base at J, with 15 bases between the two ends. CDR1 SGHTA and CDR2 FQGNSA come from the germline V gene. This CDR3 is 16 amino acids long. As DNA, the CDR3 is TGTGCCAGCAGCTCAAGACTGGCGGTCCGCACAGATACGCAGTATTTT. Residues: CASSSRLAVRTDTQYF.

This clone was recorded only once. The V call is TRBV27, the J call TRBJ2-7; TRBD2 is a possible D gene (5 bases). With 2 bases removed from V and 7 bases from J, the gap between germline ends came to 18 bases. The CDR3 is 15 amino acids. In germline, CDR1 is MNHEY, CDR2 SMNVEV (reference sequence). The CDR3 DNA is TGTGCCAGCAGTTTAATTTCGGACGACCCGGGGGAGCAGTACTTC. Translating it yields CASSLISDDPGEQYF.

The gene calls are TRBV19 and TRBJ2-7, with 7 bases that match TRBD1. Germline V gene lookup returns CDR1 LNHDA and CDR2 SQIVND (reference sequence). Germline trimming cut 5 bases from V and 5 bases from J; bases unmatched to any gene: 3. This CDR3 is 12 amino acids long. As DNA, the CDR3 is TGTGCCAGTAGTGTGGGACAGAACGAGCAGTACTTC. Translation gives CASSVGQNEQYF.

The genes are TRBV7-6 and TRBJ1-1, with D possibly being TRBD1 (6 bases). Germline V CDR1 and CDR2: SGHVS, FNYEAQ. The length of the CDR3 is 14 residues. Trimming cost V 2 bases and J 3 bases, with 10 bases left between them. CDR3 nucleotide sequence: TGTGCCAGCAGCTTAAAAGCAGGGGACACTGAAGCTTTCTTT. Translation gives CASSLKAGDTEAFF. The full variable domain, rest sourced from reference TRBV7-6 and TRBJ1-1, is GAGVSQSPRYKVTKRGQDVALRCDPISGHVSLYWYRQALGQGPEFLTYFNYEAQQDKSGLPNDRFSAERPEGSISTLTIQRTEQRDSAMYRCASSLKAGDTEAFFGQGTRLTVV.

The rearrangement joins TRBV7-3 to TRBJ1-1; D unclear. The V end was cut by 4 bases, the J end by 2 bases, with 8 bases between. CDR1 is SGHTA and CDR2 is FQGTGA in the germline V gene. CDR3 length equals 13 residues. The CDR3 region has the DNA TGTGCCAGCAGCTCCCGGGGTAACACTGAAGCTTTCTTT. Translating gives CASSSRGNTEAFF. Based on the CDR3 plus reference TRBV7-3 and TRBJ1-1, the full variable domain is GAGVSQTPSNKVTEKGKYVELRCDPISGHTALYWYRQSLGQGPEFLIYFQGTGAADDSGLPNDRFFAVRPEGSVSTLKIQRTERGDSAVYLCASSSRGNTEAFFGQGTRLTVV.

About this clone itself: This same CDR3 is encoded by further DNA sequences in the sample. The chain links TRBV9 to TRBJ2-7, with 9 bases fitting TRBD1. Germline CDR1 SGDLS, CDR2 YYNGEE. V dropped 2 bases and J dropped 4; count of bases not matched to a gene: 4. The CDR3 totals 14 residues. CDR3 protein: CASSVGDRGYEQYF. Written as DNA, the CDR3 is TGTGCCAGCAGCGTGGGAGACAGGGGGTACGAGCAGTACTTC.

This chain joins TRBV30 and TRBJ2-7; D not resolved. Trimming shortened V by 2 bases and J by 0 bases, and 5 bases separated the two germline ends. Per germline, CDR1 GTSNPN and CDR2 SVGIG (reference sequence). CDR3 size: 12 residues. CDR3 nucleotides: TGTGCCTGGAGTCCCCACTCCTACGAGCAGTACTTC. Its translation is CAWSPHSYEQYF.

The chain couples TRBV5-6 to TRBJ2-5; TRBD2 agrees at 12 bases. The J call is uncertain, as TRBJ2-7 better fits the DNA end. CDR1 SGHDT and CDR2 YYEEEE come from the germline V gene. This CDR3 comprises 14 residues. The CDR3 bases are TGTGCCAGCAGCTGGACTAGCGGGGACTACGAGCAGTACTTC. Its translation is CASSWTSGDYEQYF.

The chain joins TRBV7-2 to TRBJ2-7, with D possibly matching TRBD2 (5 bases). Germline CDR1 and CDR2: SGHTA and FQGNSA. V lost 7 bases and J 0 bases, leaving 16 bases between the germline ends. This CDR3 has 15 residues. CDR3 nucleotides: TGTGCCAGCAACGGACCGAGGGCGAGCTCCTACGAGCAGTACTTC. It translates to CASNGPRASSYEQYF.

The V call is TRBV4-3, the J call TRBJ1-1, with D hard to call. Germline V CDR1 and CDR2: LGHNA, YSLEER. The CDR3 extends over 14 amino acids. V lost 4 bases and J lost 5, with 14 bases in between. The CDR3 DNA is TGCGCCAGCAGCCCGGAAAACATCCGTACTGAAGCTTTCTTT. As protein: CASSPENIRTEAFF.

The V call is TRBV21-1, the J call TRBJ2-7; the table's D call TRBD1 went unverified against the DNA. TRBV21-1 has pseudogene status. The CDR3 sequence is 16 residues long. The CDR3 coding sequence is TGTGCCAGCAGCGAAAGGGGCCAGGACAGGCCCTACGAGCAGTACTTC. Translation: CASSERGQDRPYEQYF.

Note on this clone: A junction end diverges from the germline sequence, so it may reflect a read error. The chain recombines TRBV2 with TRBJ1-5, with D uncertain. The CDR3 spans 12 residues. Looked up from germline, CDR1 is SNHLY and CDR2 is FYNNEI. CDR3 in DNA: TGTGCCAGCAGGGAAGGGAATCAGCCCCAGCATTTT. Translating gives CASREGNQPQHF.

The chain couples TRBV5-1 to TRBJ1-5, with no clear D. There are 14 residues in the CDR3. V dropped 5 bases and J dropped 3 bases, with 12 bases sitting between them. Germline-derived CDR1 and CDR2 are SGHRS and YFSETQ. This CDR3 reads CASSPDSPNQPQHF. CDR3 sequence (DNA): TGCGCCAGCAGTCCAGATAGCCCCAATCAGCCCCAGCATTTT.

The V and J genes are TRBV9 and TRBJ2-1; 12 nucleotides align to TRBD2. CDR1 is SGDLS and CDR2 is YYNGEE in the germline V gene. This CDR3 spans 19 amino acids. With 4 bases clipped from V and 7 bases from J, the junction kept 18 bases outside the gene matches. The CDR3 reads CASSPRVGLAGGPRNEQFF. The CDR3 bases are TGTGCCAGCAGCCCCCGTGTCGGGCTAGCGGGAGGGCCCCGGAATGAGCAGTTCTTC.

The CDR3 loop reads CASSEAPGPNQPQHF. Written as DNA, the CDR3 is TGTGCCAGCAGTGAAGCGCCAGGGCCCAATCAGCCCCAGCATTTT. The V gene is TRBV2, the J gene TRBJ1-5, with a possible D match to TRBD1 (5 bases). V lost 0 bases and J 3 bases, leaving 9 bases between the germline ends. Germline V lookup: CDR1 SNHLY, CDR2 FYNNEI. The CDR3 extends over 15 amino acids.

The V gene is TRBV7-2, the J gene TRBJ2-5; tentative D call: TRBD2 (6 bases). Germline V gives CDR1 SGHTA, CDR2 FQGNSA. Trimming took off 0 bases at V and 5 bases at J, with 10 bases between the two ends. The length of the CDR3 is 14 residues. CDR3 loop: CASSLAGAGETQYF. CDR3 DNA sequence: TGTGCCAGCAGCTTAGCAGGGGCGGGGGAGACCCAGTACTTC.

As to this clone: One junction end does not reproduce the germline sequence, and a read error may be involved. The chain carries TRBV20-1 and TRBJ1-2; possible D gene TRBD1, 6 bases. This CDR3 comprises 11 residues. Germline assignment: CDR1 DFQATT and CDR2 SNEGSKA (reference sequence). In nucleotides, the CDR3 is TGCAGTGCTGGACGACAGGACGCACGACCTTTC. Amino acid sequence: CSAGRQDARPF.